The rows below give T cell receptor beta chains drawn from one sample of a study of spatial heterogeneity in lung cancer. Via MiXCR, TCRdb re-called the 5' RACE reads, giving one row per CDR3 protein. The sample carries roughly 4,100 distinct CDR3 sequences, around 39% recorded once. The specimen was lung tumor tissue, collected at surgery. These receptors were obtained from a male donor with early-stage non-small cell lung cancer. Each CDR3 is given with its conserved first and last residue.

V,J,CDR3
TRBV5-1,TRBJ2-4,CASSWEGNIQYF
TRBV21-1,TRBJ2-1,CASTILPRGRDPQQFF
TRBV7-9,TRBJ2-7,CASSATGYEQYF
TRBV29-1,TRBJ1-4,CSVASTFNEKLFF
TRBV5-4,TRBJ2-3,CASKEDHSTDTQYF
TRBV5-1,TRBJ2-3,CASSLARASGGTDTQYF
TRBV5-1,TRBJ2-3,CASSSVTGAADTQYF
TRBV7-8,TRBJ2-6,CASSPRQGEEAGANVLTF
TRBV27,TRBJ2-6,CASSPIRVSGANVLTF
TRBV3-1,TRBJ1-1,CASSQSGEAFF
TRBV7-6,TRBJ2-7,CASSTLAAPYEQYF
TRBV9,TRBJ2-2,CASSGLSAAGELFF
TRBV24-1,TRBJ2-5,CARTETQYF